This TCR beta chain was identified during a study of vaccination and CD4 T cells after COVID-19. CDR3 length: 15 residues. V was clipped by 9 bases and J by 2 bases, with 19 bases between them. From germline, CDR1 is MNHNS and CDR2 SASEGT. Treatment given: approximately 9-day PBMC culture with coronavirus spike peptide pools or control peptides (ViraFEST assay). ViraFEST stimulated the growth of antigen-specific T cells using peptide pools and subsequently profiled their TCRs by sequencing. Worth noting for this clonotype: Its antigen is not identified.

CD4+ T cells that had been cultured provided DNA sequenced with the Oncomine TCR Beta short-read assay. TCRdb re-called the PCR reads with MiXCR, one entry per CDR3 protein. This sample carries about 17,000 distinct CDR3 sequences, around 60% of them seen once, and the ten largest clones take approximately 11%. V usage is TRBV6-1 and J usage is TRBJ1-2, with D tentatively TRBD1 (6 bases). This clonotype originated in a human donor who had recovered from COVID-19. The material sequenced was CD4+ T cells from blood, cultured in vitro. The CDR3 sequence is CASRVTGITNYGYTF. The CDR3 DNA sequence: TGTGCCAGTCGCGTGACAGGAATTACCAACTATGGCTACACCTTC.